This TCR beta chain was documented in a study of molecular identifiers for immune sequencing clone quantification. Study conclusions and caveats: In CMV-specific effectors, clones above 20 copies held over 99% of molecules; naive, under 1%.

The CDR3 loop spans 16 amino acids. Per the germline V gene, CDR1 is MGHRA and CDR2 is YSYEKL. V gave up 4 bases and J gave up 4 bases; unmatched junction bases: 3. Preparation of the bulk TCR libraries relied on previously described methods and listed TCR primers. TCRdb fed the PCR reads into MiXCR, producing one record per CDR3 protein. Of 350,000 or so distinct CDR3 sequences in the sample, about 20% were seen once. Source material for naive CD8 libraries was roughly 20,000 to 1,000,000 sorted cells, with 10%, 30% or 50% RNA. This clonotype was seen a handful of times. No antigen is known for it. This receptor was taken from a human donor in good health. Some libraries in this study had Jurkat cell RNA spiked in. Sequencing was done on a sample of naive CD8+ T cells from blood, with Jurkat cell RNA spiked in. Specified subset: FACS-sorted CD8+CD4-CCR7+CD45RA+ naive T cells. The V gene is TRBV4-1, the J gene TRBJ2-2; 13 bases fit TRBD2. The CDR3 bases are TGCGCCAGCAGCCGTGGGACTAGCGGGATCACCGGGGAGCTGTTTTTT. This encodes CASSRGTSGITGELFF.